This is a list of T cell receptor beta chains from one sample in a study of CD8 T cell repertoires and HIV-1 epitope variants. Profiled with immunoSEQ multiplex PCR; TCRdb holds only in-frame clones, not every one. The sample lists 5,700 or so clones; around two thirds were seen once. These receptors' antigens are unknown. The sequencing input was cultured CD8+ T cells derived from PBMCs. The receptors stem from a male donor with HIV. Each CDR3 is given without its conserved first and last residue. The order of the fields is V gene, J gene, clone size, CDR3 protein. Part of the rows lack a size; the others show once, few, many or a class for expanded clones.

TRBV6-1	TRBJ2-1	NA	ASRQQGAYEQF
TRBV25-1	TRBJ2-7	NA	ASSEYRGLCYEQY
TRBV7-9	TRBJ2-5	NA	ASSLWIGSYQETQY
TRBV30	TRBJ1-4	NA	AWGTGTNEKLF
TRBV27	TRBJ2-1	NA	ASSFHRGEQF
TRBV6-1	TRBJ1-4	NA	ASSEAPGPTNEKLF
TRBV13	TRBJ2-3	NA	ASSLSGSPTDTQY
TRBV5-4	TRBJ2-7	NA	ASSTPDSSYEQY
TRBV30	TRBJ1-3	NA	AWSVDSSSGNTIY
TRBV7-9	TRBJ2-7	NA	ASSLGQYLREQY
TRBV4-1	TRBJ2-3	NA	ASSQDPLAGSTDTQY
TRBV10-3	TRBJ1-6	NA	TISESGLGFSSPLH
TRBV4-1	TRBJ1-1	NA	ASSQSGGVTEAF
TRBV5-1	TRBJ1-5	medium-sized	ASSPTGHQPQH
TRBV6-5	TRBJ1-1	NA	ASSSAGVLDTEAF
TRBV9	TRBJ1-2	few	ASSPRHGDRGDGYT
TRBV5-1	TRBJ2-5	NA	ASSPVSGQQETQY
TRBV28	TRBJ1-1	NA	ASSPNLSSMNTEAF
TRBV13	TRBJ2-7	NA	ASSFSVSLGNEQY
TRBV7-2	TRBJ2-7	NA	ASSSGLSYEQY
TRBV5-6	TRBJ2-1	NA	ASSLEPLWNEQF
TRBV7-7	TRBJ2-5	NA	ASSFSGGQETQY
TRBV5-1	TRBJ2-1	once	ASSGTEGLGAYNEQF
TRBV4-3	TRBJ1-2	NA	ASSQGLGTSYGYT
TRBV7-9	TRBJ2-7	NA	ASSEIQGAINEQY
TRBV19	TRBJ2-7	NA	ASSLGKYEQY
TRBV2	TRBJ2-7	NA	ASREGSYEQY
TRBV18	TRBJ1-1	NA	ASSQGDGTEAF
TRBV27	TRBJ2-3	once	ASSYGGTTLDTQY
TRBV4-1	TRBJ2-7	NA	ASSQPSAGEIYEQY
TRBV27	TRBJ2-3	NA	ASSTQASGRLTDTQY